This T cell receptor (beta chain) was captured in a study of T cell responses to AZD1222 COVID-19 vaccine. Study overall: Pooling covered second doses at about 4 or about 12 weeks.

To note about this clone: Antigen specificity is unknown.

Study-level findings and limits: Most donors were white British, females outnumbered males, and clonal diversity was possibly underestimated. CD4 TCRs associated with vaccination spanned spike, dominating at 160-218 and 743-854.

The repertoire was sequenced with immunoSEQ multiplex PCR; TCRdb's copy has only in-frame clones and lacks some. The top ten clones hold 7.5% of a sample with roughly 120,000 clones, roughly 87% of them seen once. Germline-derived CDR1 and CDR2 are SGHTA and FQGTGA. There are 15 residues in the CDR3. Trimming cost V 4 bases and J 4 bases, with 17 bases left between them. This TCR came from an adult in good health. The sample consisted of peripheral blood, taken on day 0 of AZD1222 vaccination. This chain connects TRBV7-3 to TRBJ2-7, with D perhaps assigned TRBD1 or TRBD2 (6 bases each). The CDR3 DNA follows: TGTGCCAGCAGCTCCCCCGACACGGGGGCATACGAGCAGTACTTC. Translating it yields CASSSPDTGAYEQYF.